These T cell receptor beta chains were read from a single sample in a study of vaccination and CD4 T cells after COVID-19. These receptors lack a known antigen. TCRdb ran MiXCR on the PCR reads and lists one entry per CDR3 protein. This table holds 20,000 to 25,000 distinct CDR3 sequences, about 52% found once. Sequencing used CD4+ T cells from blood, cultured in vitro. The receptors derive from a human donor who had recovered from COVID-19. The CDR3 runs from the conserved cysteine through the conserved F or W. D genes are given only for firm matches. A clone size is listed for some rows: how often the clone was seen (once, few, many), or a class if it is expanded.

>TRBV5-1|TRBJ2-3|NA|NA
TGCGCCAGCAGCTTGGCGCCGGGAAGCACAGATACGCAGTATTTT
CASSLAPGSTDTQYF
>TRBV7-8|TRBJ2-7|TRBD2|NA
TGTGCCAGCAGCCAACTAGCGGAGTACGAGCTGAACTTC
CASSQLAEYELNF
>TRBV10-3|TRBJ2-1|NA|once
TGTGCCATCAGCCCTCGCCCTCCGGACAAGGCGGGCGCCAATGAGCAGTTCTTC
CAISPRPPDKAGANEQFF
>TRBV20-1|TRBJ1-1|NA|few
TGCAGTGCTAGAGCCCACAAACAGGTAAGGGACACTGAAGCTTTCTTT
CSARAHKQVRDTEAFF
>TRBV10-2|TRBJ2-7|NA|NA
TGCGCCAGCGGTCGCTTCGGCCTCTCGAGCTCCTACGAGCAGTACTTC
CASGRFGLSSSYEQYF
>TRBV27|TRBJ2-7|TRBD1|NA
TGTGCCAGCAGTTTATTCCCCGGACAGGGTGGCGAGCAGTACTTC
CASSLFPGQGGEQYF
>TRBV5-1|TRBJ2-7|NA|NA
TGCGCCAGCAGCTTGTTGTCGACCGCAACCGGTTTTTACGAGCAGTACTTC
CASSLLSTATGFYEQYF
>TRBV20-1|TRBJ2-5|NA|few
TGCAGTGCTAGGATAACGGTGGGCACCGGTCTCCAAGAGACCCAGTACTTC
CSARITVGTGLQETQYF
>TRBV28|TRBJ1-3|NA|few
TGTGCCAGCAGTCCAACCGGTCGGGGAGGAGGAAACACCATATATTTT
CASSPTGRGGGNTIYF
>TRBV20-1|TRBJ2-7|TRBD1|NA
TGCAGTGCGGACAGGGTAAATCAGTACTTC
CSADRVNQYF
>TRBV20-1|TRBJ2-1|NA|NA
TGCAGTGCTAATCAGGACTGGCAGTACAATGAGCAGTTCTTC
CSANQDWQYNEQFF
>TRBV28|TRBJ2-2|TRBD1|NA
TGTGCCAGCAACCAACGGGACAGGGCGGGAACCGGGGAGCTGTTTTTT
CASNQRDRAGTGELFF
>TRBV20-1|TRBJ1-1|NA|few
TGCAGTGCTAATCCGGGGGATACTGAAGCTTTCTTT
CSANPGDTEAFF
>TRBV4-3|TRBJ2-3|NA|NA
TGCGCCAGCAGCCAGGAATACGGGGATACGCAGTATTTT
CASSQEYGDTQYF
>TRBV2|TRBJ1-1|TRBD1|NA
TGTGCCAGCAGTGAAGGGACAGGGGACAACACTGAAGCTTTCTTT
CASSEGTGDNTEAFF
>TRBV6-1|TRBJ2-7|TRBD2|few
TGTGCCAGCAGGTCGTTAGGGACTAGCGGGGATCGCTACGAGCAGTACTTC
CASRSLGTSGDRYEQYF
>TRBV12-3/TRBV12-4|TRBJ1-5|TRBD1|once
TGTGCCAGCAGTCTGGACAGGGGGAATAGCAATCAGCCCCAGCATTTT
CASSLDRGNSNQPQHF
>TRBV4-1|TRBJ2-7|NA|NA
TGCGCCAGCAGCCAACAAGAGGGGTACGAGCAGTACTTC
CASSQQEGYEQYF
>TRBV6-1|TRBJ1-6|TRBD1|few
TGTGCCAGCAGCTCGACAGGGGACGCCTATAATTCACCCCTCCACTTT
CASSSTGDAYNSPLHF
>TRBV19|TRBJ1-1|NA|NA
TGTGCCAGTAGTACCTTGGAGCGTCAGGCCACTGAAGCTTTCTTT
CASSTLERQATEAFF
>TRBV6-5|TRBJ1-2|NA|NA
TGTGCCAGCAGTTATGCGGGGGCGCATGGCTACACCTTC
CASSYAGAHGYTF
>TRBV6-1|TRBJ2-6|NA|few
TGTGCCAGCAGTGTAGGACACACCTCTGGGGCCAACGTCCTGACTTTC
CASSVGHTSGANVLTF
>TRBV7-9|TRBJ2-2|TRBD1|few
TGTGCCAGCAGCCCACAGGGGGCGCTGGGCACCGGGGAGCTGTTTTTT
CASSPQGALGTGELFF
>TRBV20-1|TRBJ2-7|NA|few
TGCAGTGCTGGCGGAAAGTCGGTCCACGAGCAGTACTTC
CSAGGKSVHEQYF
>TRBV28|TRBJ1-2|NA|NA
TGTGCCAGCAGTAACTTCCGGGACCGACTTTATGGCTACACCTTC
CASSNFRDRLYGYTF
>TRBV12-3/TRBV12-4|TRBJ1-5|NA|few
TGTGCCAGCACCCGTCGGGATAGCAATCAGCCCCAGCATTTT
CASTRRDSNQPQHF